A single sample is the source of the 18 T cell receptor beta chains below, sequenced in a study of cytomegalovirus exposure and HLA in healthy donors. PCR employed 60 Vbeta and 13 Jbeta primers. The repertoire was sequenced with immunoSEQ multiplex PCR; TCRdb's copy has only in-frame clones and lacks some. The sample consists of 55,000 to 80,000 clones, around 79% of them appearing once. The sequenced sample consisted of PBMCs. All receptors come from a woman aged 25-40 years in good health and CMV-seropositive.

The chain employs TRBV5-1 and TRBJ1-2, with 9 bases that match TRBD1. Germline CDR1 SGHRS, CDR2 YFSETQ. This CDR3 is 16 amino acids long. V was clipped by 0 bases and J by 8 bases; unmatched bases: 11. The CDR3 sequence: CASSLDRGPRGGGYTF. CDR3 nucleotide sequence: TGCGCCAGCAGCTTGGACAGGGGGCCGCGCGGCGGGGGCTACACCTTC.

V gene TRBV2 combines with J gene TRBJ1-1; 9 bases map to TRBD1. The CDR3 is 13 residues long. The V gene's germline CDR1 is SNHLY and CDR2 FYNNEI. The J segment lost 6 bases and the V segment lost 6 bases, leaving 5 bases of the junction unmatched. This CDR3 is CASSYRGLAEAFF. DNA for the CDR3: TGTGCCAGCAGCTACAGGGGGCTCGCTGAAGCTTTCTTT.

The V and J genes are TRBV27 and TRBJ2-3; the match to TRBD1 covers 8 bases. CDR1 is MNHEY, CDR2 SMNVEV, per germline (reference sequence). The CDR3 contains 16 residues. V lost 6 bases to trimming and J lost 1 base; unmatched junction nucleotides: 9. CDR3 protein: CASSLDRGSRTDTQYF. The CDR3 DNA follows: TGTGCCAGCAGCTTAGACAGGGGTTCGCGCACAGATACGCAGTATTTT.

The chain carries TRBV7-2 and TRBJ1-4; D may be TRBD1 (5 bases). V lost 5 bases, J lost 8 bases, and 21 bases lay in between. The germline V gene encodes CDR1 SGHTA and CDR2 FQGNSA. The CDR3 extends over 16 amino acids. The CDR3, as DNA: TGTGCCAGCAGCCCCGCCCGTGCCAGGGTCCACGAAAAACTGTTTTTT. It translates to CASSPARARVHEKLFF.

The J gene is TRBJ1-6, the V gene TRBV28; no definite D call. From germline, CDR1 is MDHEN and CDR2 SYDVKM. This CDR3 comprises 18 residues. V was trimmed by 6 bases and J by 0 bases, leaving 18 bases between them. The CDR3 coding sequence is TGTGCCAGCAGGCCCTATCGGGGTCCTAGCTCCTATAATTCACCCCTCCACTTT. Encoded protein: CASRPYRGPSSYNSPLHF.

The sample holds a few counts of this clone. The chain is built from TRBV6-1 and TRBJ1-3; unclear D gene. The CDR3 has 15 amino acids. V shed 2 bases and J shed 4 bases, with 12 bases lying between them. Germline V gives CDR1 MNHNS, CDR2 SASEGT. The CDR3 nucleotides read TGTGCCAGCAGTGAAAAACGAGGTTACGGAAACACCATATATTTT. Its translation is CASSEKRGYGNTIYF.

For this clone: Other DNA variants within this sample encode the same CDR3. The chain is built from TRBV4-2 and TRBJ2-3, with 11 bases identical to TRBD1. The CDR3 is 16 amino acids. The J segment lost 5 bases and the V segment lost 0 bases, leaving 4 bases of the junction unmatched. Germline assignment: CDR1 LGHNA and CDR2 YNFKEQ. The DNA of the CDR3 is TGTGCCAGCAGCCAAGATCGGGGACAGGGGGTAGATACGCAGTATTTT. This gives the protein CASSQDRGQGVDTQYF.

The chain combines TRBV6-6 with TRBJ2-5; D possibly corresponds to TRBD1 (5 bases). The length of the CDR3 is 14 residues. The V end lost 6 bases, the J end lost 1 base, and 12 bases lay between the germline ends. In germline, CDR1 is MNHNY, CDR2 SVGAGI (reference sequence). In DNA form, the CDR3 reads TGTGCCAGCAGCCCCAGGGCTCCCCAAGAGACCCAGTACTTC. Translation: CASSPRAPQETQYF.

The chain combines TRBV5-1 with TRBJ2-7; D uncertain. The germline gives CDR1 SGHRS, CDR2 YFSETQ. Between the trimmed V and J ends, which lost 4 bases and 2 bases, there was a span of 13 bases. CDR3 length equals 14 residues. Written as DNA, the CDR3 is TGCGCCAGCAGCCCGAGGTACCCCCCCTACGAGCAGTACTTC. Protein: CASSPRYPPYEQYF.

This clone was recorded a few times. This sequence joins TRBV4-1 and TRBJ2-7; 10 positions agree with TRBD2. This CDR3 has 17 amino acids. Trimming took 3 bases from V and 2 from J; bases not matched to a gene: 10. Germline-derived CDR1 and CDR2 are MGHRA and YSYEKL. Here the CDR3 DNA reads TGCGCCAGCAGCCATAGCCTAGCGGGAGCTCTCCCCTACGAGCAGTACTTC. It is translated as CASSHSLAGALPYEQYF.

This rearrangement joins TRBV7-9 to TRBJ1-1; the D is unclear. V shed 5 bases and J shed 8 bases, with 18 bases lying between them. This CDR3 has 14 amino acids. Germline V gene data show CDR1 as SEHNR and CDR2 as FQNEAQ (reference sequence). The CDR3 spells CASSPPGRELEAFF. The CDR3 region has the DNA TGTGCCAGCAGCCCTCCTGGGAGGGAATTAGAAGCTTTCTTT. Combining the CDR3 with reference TRBV7-9 and TRBJ1-1 gives the whole variable domain DTGVSQNPRHKITKRGQNVTFRCDPISEHNRLYWYRQTLGQGPEFLTYFQNEAQLEKSRLLSDRFSAERPKGSFSTLEIQRTEQGDSAMYLCASSPPGRELEAFFGQGTRLTVV.

The V and J genes are TRBV5-4 and TRBJ1-2; no reliable D call. CDR3 size: 12 residues. V was shortened by 1 base and J by 8 bases, with 9 bases between the two germline ends. CDR1 is SGHNT, CDR2 YYREEE, per germline (reference sequence). CDR3 in amino acids: CASSLRSGGYTF. CDR3 DNA: TGTGCCAGCAGCTTGCGGAGCGGGGGCTACACCTTC.

This CDR3 reads CAWTDRGEAFF. The CDR3 DNA is TGTGCCTGGACCGACAGGGGTGAAGCTTTCTTT. The V gene is TRBV30, the J gene TRBJ1-1; TRBD1 matches 8 bases. The CDR3 runs 11 residues. With V trimmed by 4 bases and J by 7 bases, 2 bases remained unmatched. Germline V gene lookup returns CDR1 GTSNPN and CDR2 SVGIG (reference sequence).

The chain couples TRBV4-3 to TRBJ2-7; the match to TRBD2 covers 14 bases. Trimming at V came to 5 bases and at J to 5 bases, leaving 5 bases not matched to a gene. The CDR3 is 15 residues long. In germline, CDR1 is LGHNA, CDR2 YSLEER. The CDR3 protein is CASSMGLAGVDEQYF. In nucleotides, the CDR3 is TGCGCCAGCAGCATGGGACTAGCGGGAGTTGACGAGCAGTACTTC.

In this sample, this clone turned up once. The rearrangement uses TRBV28 and TRBJ1-5, with 7 nucleotides matching TRBD1. This CDR3 has 15 residues. V shed 5 bases and J 3 bases; nucleotides not matched to a gene: 7. Germline CDR1 and CDR2: MDHEN and SYDVKM. The CDR3, as DNA: TGTGCCAGCAGTCTGTACAGGGGAGTCAATCAGCCCCAGCATTTT. Residues: CASSLYRGVNQPQHF. Using reference TRBV28 and TRBJ1-5 for the parts outside the CDR3, the full variable domain is DVKVTQSSRYLVKRTGEKVFLECVQDMDHENMFWYRQDPGLGLRLIYFSYDVKMKEKGDIPEGYSVSREKKERFSLILESASTNQTSMYLCASSLYRGVNQPQHFGDGTRLSIL.

This clone was observed once. This chain links TRBV7-9 with TRBJ1-1; D might be TRBD1 (5 bases). This CDR3 contains 13 residues. The V gene lost 2 bases and the J gene lost 7 bases, with 11 bases spanning the gap. In germline, CDR1 is SEHNR, CDR2 FQNEAQ (reference sequence). As DNA, the CDR3 is TGTGCCAGCAGCTTATCCGGGGACTGTGAAGCTTTCTTT. Protein sequence: CASSLSGDCEAFF.

The table lists this clone with a few counts. The rearrangement uses TRBV28 and TRBJ1-4; 8 bases agree with TRBD1. The junction had 2 bases not matched to a gene; V was cut back by 6 bases and J by 5 bases. Germline lookup yields CDR1 MDHEN and CDR2 SYDVKM. CDR3 length equals 13 residues. Here the CDR3 DNA reads TGTGCCAGCAGGTACAGGGGGAATGAAAAACTGTTTTTT. Amino acids: CASRYRGNEKLFF.

The chain combines TRBV15 with TRBJ2-7; D not resolved. Between the trimmed V and J ends, which lost 0 bases and 3 bases, there was a span of 6 bases. The CDR3 has 13 amino acids. CDR1 and CDR2 (germline): LNHNV, YYDKDF (reference sequence). CDR3 in DNA: TGTGCCACCAGCAGAGATCCAGTCTACGAGCAGTACTTC. This encodes CATSRDPVYEQYF.